This T cell receptor beta chain originates from a study of cytomegalovirus exposure and HLA in healthy donors. Broader study findings: Earlier results showed most TCR beta V segments being productive about 87% or about 30% of the time.

The study ran its PCR with 60 Vbeta and 13 Jbeta primers. Clones were read by immunoSEQ multiplex PCR, and TCRdb kept only the in-frame ones, dropping some. The sample has 250,000 to 350,000 clones, 80% to 90% seen once. Germline trimming cut 5 bases from V and 4 bases from J; bases unmatched to any gene: 10. CDR3 length: 15 amino acids. Germline V gene data show CDR1 as MDHEN and CDR2 as SYDVKM. Comment on this clone: What it recognizes is unknown.

The receptor's source is a man aged 35 to 55 in good health and CMV-seropositive. This chain joins TRBV28 and TRBJ2-7; 8 bases match TRBD2. Sequenced sample: PBMCs. As DNA, the CDR3 is TGTGCCAGCAGTCCCCGCGGGGCTAGCGGGTACGAGCAGTACTTC. Residues: CASSPRGASGYEQYF.